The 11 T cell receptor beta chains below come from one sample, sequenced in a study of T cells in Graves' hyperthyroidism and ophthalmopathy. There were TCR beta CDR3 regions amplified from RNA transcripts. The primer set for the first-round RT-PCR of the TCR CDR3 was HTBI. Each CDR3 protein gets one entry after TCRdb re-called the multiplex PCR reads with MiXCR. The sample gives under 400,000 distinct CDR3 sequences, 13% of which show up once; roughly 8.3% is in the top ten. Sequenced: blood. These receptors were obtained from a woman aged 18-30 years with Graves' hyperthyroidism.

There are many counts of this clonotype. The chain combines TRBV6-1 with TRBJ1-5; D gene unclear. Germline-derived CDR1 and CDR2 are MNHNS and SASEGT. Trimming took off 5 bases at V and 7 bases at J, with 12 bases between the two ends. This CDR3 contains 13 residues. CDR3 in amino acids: CASSPGVAQPQHF. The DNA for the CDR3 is TGTGCCAGCAGTCCAGGAGTGGCACAGCCCCAGCATTTT.

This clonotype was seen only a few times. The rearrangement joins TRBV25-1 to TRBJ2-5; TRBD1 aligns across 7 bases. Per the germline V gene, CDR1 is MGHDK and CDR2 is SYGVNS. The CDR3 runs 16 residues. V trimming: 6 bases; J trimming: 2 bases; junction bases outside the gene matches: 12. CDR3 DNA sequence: TGTGCCAGCAGGAATATAGGGACAGCTTTACAAGAGACCCAGTACTTC. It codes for CASRNIGTALQETQYF.

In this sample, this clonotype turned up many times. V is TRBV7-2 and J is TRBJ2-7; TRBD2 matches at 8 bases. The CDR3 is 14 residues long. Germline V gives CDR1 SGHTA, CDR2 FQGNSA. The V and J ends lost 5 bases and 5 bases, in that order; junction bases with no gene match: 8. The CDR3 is CASSQSSGWDEQYF. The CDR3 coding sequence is TGTGCCAGCAGCCAATCTAGCGGGTGGGACGAGCAGTACTTC.

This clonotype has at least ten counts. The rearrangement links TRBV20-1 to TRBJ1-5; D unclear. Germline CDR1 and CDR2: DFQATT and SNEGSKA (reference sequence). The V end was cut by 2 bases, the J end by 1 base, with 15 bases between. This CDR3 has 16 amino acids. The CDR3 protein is CSARPSQASSNQPQHF. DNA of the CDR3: TGCAGTGCTAGACCGAGCCAGGCATCGAGCAATCAGCCCCAGCATTTT.

This chain's CDR3 is CASSAVGDNSYNEQFF. As DNA, the CDR3 is TGTGCCAGTAGTGCCGTAGGGGACAACTCCTACAATGAGCAGTTCTTC. This rearrangement joins TRBV19 to TRBJ2-1, with D possibly matching TRBD1 (6 bases). CDR1 and CDR2 (germline): LNHDA, SQIVND (reference sequence). The CDR3 covers 16 residues. Trimming left V 5 bases short and J 0 bases short, with 14 bases between.

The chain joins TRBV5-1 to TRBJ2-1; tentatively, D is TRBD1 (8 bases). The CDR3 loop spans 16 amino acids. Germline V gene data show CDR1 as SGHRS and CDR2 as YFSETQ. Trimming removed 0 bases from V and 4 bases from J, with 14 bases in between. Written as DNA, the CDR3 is TGCGCCAGCAGCTTGGAACAGGGGGGGGAATACAATGAGCAGTTCTTC. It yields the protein CASSLEQGGEYNEQFF.

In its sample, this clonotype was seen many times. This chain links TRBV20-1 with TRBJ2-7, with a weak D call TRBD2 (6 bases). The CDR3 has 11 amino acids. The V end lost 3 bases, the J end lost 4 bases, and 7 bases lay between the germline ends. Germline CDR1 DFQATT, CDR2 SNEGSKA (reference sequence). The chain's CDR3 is CSASRGYEQYF. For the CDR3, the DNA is TGCAGTGCTAGCCGGGGGTACGAGCAGTACTTC.

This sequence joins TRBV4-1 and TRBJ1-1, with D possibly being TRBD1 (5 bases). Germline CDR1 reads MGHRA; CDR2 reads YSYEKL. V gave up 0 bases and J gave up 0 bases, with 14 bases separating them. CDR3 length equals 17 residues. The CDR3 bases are TGCGCCAGCAGCCAAGAGAAGAGACAGCCTCTGAACACTGAAGCTTTCTTT. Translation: CASSQEKRQPLNTEAFF.

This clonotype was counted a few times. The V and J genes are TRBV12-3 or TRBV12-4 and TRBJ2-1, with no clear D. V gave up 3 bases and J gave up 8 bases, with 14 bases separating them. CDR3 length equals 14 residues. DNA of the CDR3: TGTGCCAGCAGTTTGGAGACTTGGGCCGATGAGCAGTTCTTC. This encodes CASSLETWADEQFF.

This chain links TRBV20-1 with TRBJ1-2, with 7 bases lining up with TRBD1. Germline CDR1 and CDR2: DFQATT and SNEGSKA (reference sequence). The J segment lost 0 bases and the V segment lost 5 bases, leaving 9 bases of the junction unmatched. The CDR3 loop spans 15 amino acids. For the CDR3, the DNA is TGCAGTGCTGCCGGGACAGCAACTGCTAACTATGGCTACACCTTC. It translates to CSAAGTATANYGYTF.

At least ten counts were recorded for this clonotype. The CDR3 DNA reads as TGTGCCAGCAGCCAAGGGGGTAAGGGTTCGATCGAACTGTTTTTT. Translation gives CASSQGGKGSIELFF. The rearrangement links TRBV3-1 to TRBJ1-4; D gene unclear. The CDR3 has 15 amino acids. Trimming cost V 1 base and J 12 bases, with 18 bases left between them. The germline gives CDR1 LGHDT, CDR2 YNNKEL (reference sequence).